A selection of T cell receptor beta chains follows, all from one sample in a study of T cell responses to AZD1222 COVID-19 vaccine. Sequencing used immunoSEQ multiplex PCR; TCRdb keeps in-frame clones, though not all of them. Here the sample spans 120,000 or so clones, roughly 84% being singletons. The source was peripheral blood, collected 28 days after the second AZD1222 dose. The receptors shown here come from an adult who received the AZD1222 COVID-19 vaccine. CDR3s leave out the opening cysteine and the closing phenylalanine or tryptophan. Fields, in order: J gene, CDR3 length, clone size, V gene, CDR3 protein. Size values are once, few and many counts, or a class for expanded clones, and some rows have none.

>TRBJ1-3|14|-|TRBV6-2/TRBV6-3
ASTPGKGFSGNTIY
>TRBJ1-2|13|-|TRBV18
ASSPIGTEPYGYT
>TRBJ1-5|12|-|TRBV6-5
ASSWVGVDQPQH
>TRBJ2-7|14|-|TRBV3-1/TRBV3-2
ASSQDWQGQIYEQY
>TRBJ1-6|12|-|TRBV19
ASSIGVGNSPLH
>TRBJ2-7|12|-|TRBV7-2
ASSQGQGLAEQY
>TRBJ1-5|11|-|TRBV12-3/TRBV12-4
ASSLIEGQPQH
>TRBJ1-1|11|once|TRBV13
ASSPGQGGEAF
>TRBJ2-5|13|-|TRBV7-9
ASSLVAQTVETQY
>TRBJ2-3|13|-|TRBV7-2
ASSFRGGGTDTQY
>TRBJ2-7|12|once|TRBV7-9
ASSLEQEVYEQY
>TRBJ2-1|14|-|TRBV7-6
ASSASAGTPGNEQF
>TRBJ1-1|11|-|TRBV5-1
ASSRDRSTEAF
>TRBJ2-2|12|-|TRBV29-1
SVVGTDPTGELF
>TRBJ2-2|13|-|TRBV19
ASRSQGRGTGELF
>TRBJ1-1|9|-|TRBV12-3/TRBV12-4
ASSRASEAF
>TRBJ1-1|10|-|TRBV5-8
ASSFRKGEAF
>TRBJ2-1|12|-|TRBV7-2
ASSGNSGYNEQF
>TRBJ2-7|12|-|TRBV7-2
ASSGQGASYEQY
>TRBJ1-2|10|-|TRBV19
ASSMGDYGYT
>TRBJ2-7|13|once|TRBV2
ASSEGLNPSYEQY
>TRBJ1-1|12|-|TRBV27
ASRASGGGTEAF
>TRBJ1-1|11|-|TRBV27
ASSSGQNTEAF
>TRBJ1-5|13|-|TRBV7-9
ASSSTGAGDQPQH
>TRBJ1-4|10|-|TRBV3-1/TRBV3-2
ASSVEGRKLF
>TRBJ1-5|13|many|TRBV6-2/TRBV6-3
ASSYNGGLWQPQH
>TRBJ1-6|12|once|TRBV10-3
AISQGAGESPLH
>TRBJ2-7|13|once|TRBV19
ASSTPGTATYEQY
>TRBJ1-5|13|few|TRBV6-2/TRBV6-3
ASSYRSGNNQPQH
>TRBJ2-5|12|-|TRBV7-2
ASSLIQNQETQY
>TRBJ1-5|10|-|TRBV9
ASSVGNQPQH
>TRBJ2-2|12|-|TRBV9
ASMSGGNTGELF
>TRBJ1-5|12|-|TRBV7-8
ASSLAGAGQPQH
>TRBJ1-6|14|-|TRBV6-2/TRBV6-3
ASSQERGTYNSPLH
>TRBJ1-5|11|-|TRBV12-3/TRBV12-4
ASGRGLGQPQH
>TRBJ2-7|12|-|TRBV28
ASSLIPATYEQY
>TRBJ1-6|13|-|TRBV2
ASTLTGGENSPLH
>TRBJ2-7|9|-|TRBV12-3/TRBV12-4
ASAFSYEQY
>TRBJ2-7|9|few|TRBV20-1
SAEGLYEQY
>TRBJ2-3|12|-|TRBV11-2
ASSPGGPTDTQY
>TRBJ2-3|13|-|TRBV19
ASKQGASNMDTQY
>TRBJ1-5|12|-|TRBV2
ASSGIYSNQPQH
>TRBJ1-2|12|-|TRBV7-9
ASSSPGGNYGYT
>TRBJ2-7|12|-|TRBV28
ASSIAGGHNEQY
>TRBJ2-3|15|-|TRBV5-1
ASSLGGLAGQPDTQY